Sequencing of this T cell receptor (beta chain) was carried out in a study of T cells in Graves' hyperthyroidism and ophthalmopathy. Amplified TCR beta CDR3 regions derived from RNA transcripts. TCR CDR3 underwent first-round RT-PCR with the HTBI primer set. TCRdb re-derived calls from the multiplex PCR reads in MiXCR, one entry per CDR3 protein. Among about 300,000 distinct CDR3 sequences listed, roughly 15% were seen once. This clonotype showed up many times. What was sequenced was blood. The receptor comes from a woman aged 40-49 years with Graves' hyperthyroidism.

CDR3 bases: TGTGCCAGCCTCCTCCGCGGTGAGCAGTTCTTC. Translation: CASLLRGEQFF. The rearrangement joins TRBV2 to TRBJ2-1; no clear D gene. The CDR3 totals 11 residues. Trimming removed 8 bases at V and 9 bases at J, with 11 bases between. Per the germline V gene, CDR1 is SNHLY and CDR2 is FYNNEI.